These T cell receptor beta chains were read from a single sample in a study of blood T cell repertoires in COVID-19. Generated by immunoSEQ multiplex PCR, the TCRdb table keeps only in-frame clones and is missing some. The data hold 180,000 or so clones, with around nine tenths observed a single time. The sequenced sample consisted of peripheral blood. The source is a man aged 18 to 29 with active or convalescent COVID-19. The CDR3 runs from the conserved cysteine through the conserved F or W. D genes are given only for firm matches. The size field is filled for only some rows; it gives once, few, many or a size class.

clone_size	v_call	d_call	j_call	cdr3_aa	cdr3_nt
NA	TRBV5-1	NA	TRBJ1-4	CASSLVGDAGEKLFF	TGCGCCAGCAGCTTGGTGGGCGACGCGGGGGAAAAACTGTTTTTT
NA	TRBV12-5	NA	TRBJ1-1	CASGLERVPEAFF	TGTGCTAGTGGTTTGGAGAGGGTCCCCGAAGCTTTCTTT
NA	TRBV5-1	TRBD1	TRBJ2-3	CASSLQGAPDTQYF	TGCGCCAGCAGCTTGCAGGGGGCCCCAGATACGCAGTATTTT
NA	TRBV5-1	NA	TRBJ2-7	CASSLTGEEQYF	TGCGCCAGCAGCTTAACAGGCGAGGAGCAGTACTTC
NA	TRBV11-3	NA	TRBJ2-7	CASSLVQTGPRSYEQYF	TGTGCCAGCAGCTTAGTCCAAACAGGTCCGCGATCCTACGAGCAGTACTTC
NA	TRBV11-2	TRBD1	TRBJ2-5	CASSFRPRQGITGQYF	TGTGCCAGCAGCTTCCGCCCGAGACAGGGTATTACGGGCCAGTACTTC
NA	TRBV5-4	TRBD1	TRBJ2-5	CASSLGQGGWGQETQYF	TGTGCCAGCAGCTTGGGACAGGGGGGTTGGGGGCAAGAGACCCAGTACTTC
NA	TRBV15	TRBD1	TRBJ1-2	CATSVGQGGYTF	TGTGCCACCAGCGTTGGACAGGGAGGCTACACCTTC
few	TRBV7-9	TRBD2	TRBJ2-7	CASSPSGSYEQYF	TGTGCCAGCAGCCCTAGCGGGAGTTACGAGCAGTACTTC
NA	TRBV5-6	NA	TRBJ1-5	CASSLARGRSNQPQHF	TGTGCCAGCAGCTTGGCCCGGGGTCGTAGCAATCAGCCCCAGCATTTT
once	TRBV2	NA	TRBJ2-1	CASSDVGSINEQFF	TGTGCCAGCAGTGATGTCGGGTCGATCAATGAGCAGTTCTTC
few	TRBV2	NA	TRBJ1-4	CASRDSLSINEKLFF	TGTGCCAGCAGGGACAGCCTTTCAATAAATGAAAAACTGTTTTTT
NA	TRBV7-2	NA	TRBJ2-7	CASSYGSTISYEQYF	TGTGCCAGCAGCTATGGCTCCACTATTTCGTACGAGCAGTACTTC
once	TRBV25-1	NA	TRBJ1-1	CASGPRGAFF	TGTGCCAGCGGGCCCCGCGGGGCTTTCTTT
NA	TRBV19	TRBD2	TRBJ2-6	CASSPGGGTSGANVLTF	TGTGCCAGTAGTCCCGGCGGGGGGACCTCTGGGGCCAACGTCCTGACTTTC
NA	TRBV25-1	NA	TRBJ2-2	CASRGLFTGELFF	TGTGCCAGCAGGGGGCTTTTCACCGGGGAGCTGTTTTTT
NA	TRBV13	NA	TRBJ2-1	CASSLGQSYNEQFF	TGTGCCAGCAGCTTAGGGCAGTCCTACAATGAGCAGTTCTTC
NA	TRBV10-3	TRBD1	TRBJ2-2	CAIRTSGTGGTGELFF	TGTGCCATCAGAACCTCCGGGACAGGGGGGACCGGGGAGCTGTTTTTT
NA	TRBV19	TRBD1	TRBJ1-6	CASSIYQDRGGSPLHF	TGTGCCAGTAGTATATATCAGGACAGGGGTGGTTCACCCCTCCACTTT
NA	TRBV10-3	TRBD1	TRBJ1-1	CASGDRGTEAFF	TGTGCCTCGGGGGACAGGGGCACTGAAGCTTTCTTT
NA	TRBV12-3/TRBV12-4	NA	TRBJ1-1	CASSRTPNTEAFF	TGTGCCAGCAGCCGCACACCTAACACTGAAGCTTTCTTT
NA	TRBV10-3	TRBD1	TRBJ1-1	CATKTGVPNTEAFF	TGTGCCACAAAGACAGGGGTCCCGAACACTGAAGCTTTCTTT
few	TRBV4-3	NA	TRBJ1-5	CASSQDLPQPQHF	TGCGCCAGCAGCCAAGATCTTCCGCAGCCCCAGCATTTT
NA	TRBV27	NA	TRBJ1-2	CASRNLDSFYGYTF	TGTGCCAGCAGGAATCTGGACAGCTTTTATGGCTACACCTTC
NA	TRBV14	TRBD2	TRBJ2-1	CASSQVGLAVSSYNEQFF	TGTGCCAGCAGCCAAGTCGGACTAGCGGTTAGCTCCTACAATGAGCAGTTCTTC
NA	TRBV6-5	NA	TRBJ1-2	CASRVGTQNGYTF	TGTGCCAGCAGGGTCGGGACACAGAATGGCTACACCTTC